This TCR beta chain was retrieved from a study of blood T cell repertoires in COVID-19. The wider study: Material from acute and convalescent COVID-19 was sourced from the United States, Italy and Spain.

Sequenced by immunoSEQ multiplex PCR; TCRdb stores in-frame clones only, minus some. The table includes around 250,000 clones, around 80% detected once. This CDR3 has 14 residues. With 5 bases removed from V and 0 bases from J, the gap between germline ends came to 7 bases. CDR1 is MGHDK and CDR2 is SYGVNS in the germline V gene. This clone was seen once. Sample: peripheral blood. The clonotype originates from a man aged 40-49 years with active or convalescent COVID-19. The chain combines TRBV25-1 with TRBJ1-4; D perhaps matches TRBD1 (5 bases). The CDR3: CASSRQSTNEKLFF. The CDR3, as DNA: TGTGCCAGCAGTCGACAGTCAACTAATGAAAAACTGTTTTTT.